This is a list of T cell receptor beta chains from one sample in a study of OX40 agonist ivuxolimab in advanced cancers. Clones were sequenced by immunoSEQ multiplex PCR, and TCRdb holds only the in-frame ones, with some missing. The table lists tens of thousands of clones, approximately 89% of them singletons. The specimen was CD4+ or CD8+ T cells sorted from blood, collected in a trial of the OX40 agonist ivuxolimab. These receptors were collected from an adult with an advanced solid tumor such as melanoma, head and neck, liver or kidney cancer. CDR3s include the opening cysteine and the closing phenylalanine or tryptophan. The D gene is left open where the match is weak. Size tells how often a clone was seen (once, few, many) or the class of an expanded clone, and some rows leave it out.

TRBJ1-2,NA,NA,TRBV5-1,TGCGCCAGCTCCTTGGACGGGTATGGCTACACCTTC,CASSLDGYGYTF
TRBJ2-5,NA,NA,TRBV11-2,TGTGCCAGCAGCATATCCCCTCGGGACATCCAAGAGACCCAGTACTTC,CASSISPRDIQETQYF
TRBJ1-3,NA,once,TRBV5-5,TGTGCCAGCAGCTCCAGACCAGATTCGAACACCATATATTTT,CASSSRPDSNTIYF
TRBJ1-4,TRBD1,NA,TRBV6-5,TGTGCCAGCAGACAGGGGGTCGCGCCTAATGAAAAACTGTTTTTT,CASRQGVAPNEKLFF
TRBJ2-5,NA,NA,TRBV11-2,TGTGCCAGCAGCTTAGGGCCTCCGGAGACCCAGTACTTC,CASSLGPPETQYF
TRBJ2-7,NA,NA,TRBV7-2,TGTGCCAGCAGCTCCGCCCCGGGGCCCTCCTACGAGCAGTACTTC,CASSSAPGPSYEQYF
TRBJ1-2,NA,NA,TRBV7-9,TGTGCCAGCAGCTTACTACCCGAAGGCTACACCTTC,CASSLLPEGYTF
TRBJ1-4,NA,once,TRBV6-1,TGTGCCAGCAGTGAAGCGGGGGGGGCTAATGAAAAACTGTTTTTT,CASSEAGGANEKLFF
TRBJ2-1,TRBD2,NA,TRBV4-1,TGCGCCAGCAGCCCGATGCCTAGCGGGATCAACAATGAGCAGTTCTTC,CASSPMPSGINNEQFF
TRBJ2-1,TRBD2,NA,TRBV5-4,TGTGCCAGCCGACCAGGGACTAGGGCCAATGAGCAGTTCTTC,CASRPGTRANEQFF
TRBJ1-2,NA,NA,TRBV30,TGTGCCTGGAGTGCAGACAGCAACTATGGCTACACCTTC,CAWSADSNYGYTF
TRBJ2-1,NA,once,TRBV6-6,TGTGCCAGCAGCCGAATTGGCAATGAGCAGTTCTTC,CASSRIGNEQFF
TRBJ2-1,TRBD1,NA,TRBV6-5,TGTGCCACGTCGGGACAGGGGACCTACAATGAGCAGTTCTTC,CATSGQGTYNEQFF
TRBJ2-2,NA,NA,TRBV5-1,TGCGCCAGCAGCTTGTCCGGGGGCATAGACACCGGGGAGCTGTTTTTT,CASSLSGGIDTGELFF
TRBJ1-3,TRBD1,NA,TRBV4-3,TGCGCCAGCAGCCAAGATTTCGGGACAGTCTTCTCTGGAAACACCATATATTTT,CASSQDFGTVFSGNTIYF
TRBJ2-1,TRBD2,NA,TRBV5-1,TGCGCCAGCAGCTTGGCCGGGATAGCGGGAGGGTCTAACAATGAGCAGTTCTTC,CASSLAGIAGGSNNEQFF
TRBJ1-4,NA,NA,TRBV5-1,TGCGCCAGCAGCTCGAGACCCGAGGCAACTAATGAAAAACTGTTTTTT,CASSSRPEATNEKLFF
TRBJ2-5,NA,NA,TRBV4-2,TGTGCCAGCAGCCAAGAACAGGACAGCCAAGAGACCCAGTACTTC,CASSQEQDSQETQYF
TRBJ2-1,TRBD1,once,TRBV5-1,TGCGCCAGCAGCACCGGGACAGGGGGCTACAATGAGCAGTTCTTC,CASSTGTGGYNEQFF
TRBJ2-2,NA,NA,TRBV29-1,TGCAGCGTTGTTCCACAGGCGGGCACCGGGGAGCTGTTTTTT,CSVVPQAGTGELFF
TRBJ2-3,NA,NA,TRBV27,TGTGCCAGCAGTTTACGAGGGGGAACAGATACGCAGTATTTT,CASSLRGGTDTQYF
TRBJ2-4,TRBD1,NA,TRBV28,TGTGCCAGCAGCCAGAGGGGGCTAGCCAAAAACATTCAGTACTTC,CASSQRGLAKNIQYF
TRBJ2-7,NA,NA,TRBV13,TGTGCCAGCAGCTTAACTGGGCAGGGTTACGAGCAGTACTTC,CASSLTGQGYEQYF
TRBJ1-5,NA,NA,TRBV30,TGTGCCTGGAGTGATACAGGAAATCAGCCCCAGCATTTT,CAWSDTGNQPQHF
TRBJ1-1,TRBD1,NA,TRBV5-1,TGCGCCAGCAGGTTTACTCCGGGACAGTTGGGCACTGAAGCTTTCTTT,CASRFTPGQLGTEAFF
TRBJ1-1,NA,NA,TRBV10-1,TGCGCCAGCAGTAGACAGACGAACACTGAAGCTTTCTTT,CASSRQTNTEAFF
TRBJ2-1,TRBD2,NA,TRBV10-3,TGTGCCATCAGTGAATCGGGTCTCAGCGGGAGTTGGTATGAGCAGTTCTTC,CAISESGLSGSWYEQFF
TRBJ2-2,TRBD2,NA,TRBV6-5,TGTGCCAGCAGAACTAGCGTTTGGACCGGGGAGCTGTTTTTT,CASRTSVWTGELFF
TRBJ2-1,NA,NA,TRBV2,TGTGCCAGCAGACCGACTACGACCGGACTAACATACAATGAGCAGTTCTTC,CASRPTTTGLTYNEQFF
TRBJ2-1,TRBD1,NA,TRBV11-3,TGTGCCAGCCCCGGGGCCGACAGGGGTGGAGACAATGAGCAGTTCTTC,CASPGADRGGDNEQFF
TRBJ1-4,NA,NA,TRBV5-5,TGTGCCAGCAGCCCCGTATATGCAACTAATGAAAAACTGTTTTTT,CASSPVYATNEKLFF
TRBJ2-2,TRBD2,NA,TRBV11-2,TGTGCCAGCAGCTTAGGACTAGCGGGGAACACCGGGGAGCTGTTTTTT,CASSLGLAGNTGELFF
TRBJ2-7,TRBD1,NA,TRBV7-9,TGTGCCAGCAGCCGATCACAGGGGGCGTTTTTCTACGAGCAGTACTTC,CASSRSQGAFFYEQYF
TRBJ2-1,TRBD1,NA,TRBV25-1,TGTGCCAGCAGGGCAACAGGGGGGCTGGGGAATGAGCAGTTCTTC,CASRATGGLGNEQFF
TRBJ1-4,NA,once,TRBV7-9,TGTGCCAGCAGCCGACGGAAGGAAGGAGAAAAACTGTTTTTT,CASSRRKEGEKLFF
TRBJ1-3,TRBD1,NA,TRBV19,TGTGCCAGTAGTGTAACAGGGGGAAGGACTGGAAACACCATATATTTT,CASSVTGGRTGNTIYF
TRBJ1-2,NA,NA,TRBV30,TGTGCCTGGAGCGCTAATCCGGACACTGGCTACACCTTC,CAWSANPDTGYTF
TRBJ2-7,NA,NA,TRBV20-1,TGCAGTGCTATCAGGGGCTACGAGCAGTACTTC,CSAIRGYEQYF
TRBJ2-7,NA,NA,TRBV7-9,TGTGCCAGCAGCTTAGCGTACCGCAGGGTCAACGAGCAGTACTTC,CASSLAYRRVNEQYF
TRBJ1-1,NA,NA,TRBV7-2,TGTGCCAGCAGCACGTCCGCCAGGGGATACACTGAAGCTTTCTTT,CASSTSARGYTEAFF
TRBJ1-2,NA,NA,TRBV6-4,TGTGCCAGCAGATCATCAGGGTCTGCTGGCTACACCTTC,CASRSSGSAGYTF
TRBJ2-7,TRBD2,NA,TRBV5-8,TGTGCCAGCAGCTTACCGGGACTACTCTACGAGCAGTACTTC,CASSLPGLLYEQYF
TRBJ2-1,NA,NA,TRBV6-4,TGTGCCAGCAGTCCCGGGGGCGGCGGTGGTCTCAATGAGCAGTTCTTC,CASSPGGGGGLNEQFF
TRBJ2-5,TRBD1,NA,TRBV27,TGTGCCAGCAGTTTAGTTGGGACAGGGGTTGGCCGACAAGAGACCCAGTACTTC,CASSLVGTGVGRQETQYF
TRBJ2-7,NA,NA,TRBV18,TGTGCCAGCTCACCAATCCCGGCGGGGGCTTCCTACGAGCAGTACTTC,CASSPIPAGASYEQYF
TRBJ2-2,NA,NA,TRBV14,TGTGCCAGCAGCCAACAGGCGGCAGCCGGGGAGCTGTTTTTT,CASSQQAAAGELFF
TRBJ2-1,TRBD2,NA,TRBV7-9,TGTGCCAGCAGCTTAGGGAGCGGGGGGGACAATGAGCAGTTCTTC,CASSLGSGGDNEQFF
TRBJ2-2,TRBD1,NA,TRBV7-2,TGTGCCAGCAGCTTAGCGCTGAGGGGGCGCACCGGGGAGCTGTTTTTT,CASSLALRGRTGELFF
TRBJ2-3,NA,NA,TRBV6-5,TGTGCCACCGCGGACAGCAGCACAGATACGCAGTATTTT,CATADSSTDTQYF
TRBJ2-6,TRBD1,NA,TRBV5-4,TGTGCCAGCAGCTACACAGGGGGCGCTGGGGCCAACGTCCTGACTTTC,CASSYTGGAGANVLTF
TRBJ2-7,NA,NA,TRBV18,TGTGCCAGCTCACCACCGGGACGTAGCTCCTACGAGCAGTACTTC,CASSPPGRSSYEQYF
TRBJ2-1,TRBD2,NA,TRBV5-1,TGCGCCAGCAGCGATAGCGGGAGACGAAATGAGCAGTTCTTC,CASSDSGRRNEQFF
TRBJ1-2,NA,once,TRBV4-2,TGTGCCAGCAGCCAAGACCGAATAAACTATGGCTACACCTTC,CASSQDRINYGYTF
TRBJ1-5,NA,once,TRBV30,TGTGCCTGGAGTAGGGAGGGCGGCCAGCCCCAGCATTTT,CAWSREGGQPQHF
TRBJ2-1,NA,NA,TRBV6-1,TGTGCCAGCATTAGGACCATCGGGGGCAATGAGCAGTTCTTC,CASIRTIGGNEQFF
TRBJ2-2,NA,NA,TRBV19,TGTGCCACGTCATCAACCGGGGCCGGGGAGCTGTTTTTT,CATSSTGAGELFF
TRBJ2-5,NA,NA,TRBV6-5,TGTGCCAGCAGTGGGGGTTGGGAGACCCAGTACTTC,CASSGGWETQYF